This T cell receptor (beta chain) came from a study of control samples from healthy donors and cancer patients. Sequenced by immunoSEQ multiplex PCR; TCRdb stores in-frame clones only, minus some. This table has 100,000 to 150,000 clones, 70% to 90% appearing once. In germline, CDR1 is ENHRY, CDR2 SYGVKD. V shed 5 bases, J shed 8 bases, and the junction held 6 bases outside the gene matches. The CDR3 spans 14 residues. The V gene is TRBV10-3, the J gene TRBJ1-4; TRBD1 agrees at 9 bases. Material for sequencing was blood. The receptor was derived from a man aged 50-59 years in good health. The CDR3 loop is CAISPQGAGEKLFF. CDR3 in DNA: TGTGCCATCAGTCCACAGGGGGCTGGGGAAAAACTGTTTTTT.